Here is one T cell receptor beta chain with its context. What it recognizes is unknown. Everyone who donated was a healthy bone marrow donor. PCR primers comprised 60 Vbeta and 13 Jbeta primers. The repertoire was sequenced with immunoSEQ multiplex PCR; TCRdb's copy has only in-frame clones and lacks some. Its clone listing holds 40,000 or so clones. The data are from a study of cytomegalovirus exposure and HLA in healthy donors. General study points: It was shown in a later analysis that HLA-associated TCR beta chains were more clonally expanded than other, equally common chains. Later analysis suggested most CMV-associated TCR beta chains were HLA-restricted.

V dropped 3 bases and J dropped 2; count of bases not matched to a gene: 7. The CDR3 totals 17 residues. Germline values: CDR1 KGHSH, CDR2 LQKENI. The sequenced sample was PBMCs. The receptor comes from a male donor in good health and CMV-seronegative. This chain links TRBV18 with TRBJ2-6, with 7 bases aligning to TRBD1. DNA of the CDR3: TGTGCCAGCTCACCCCGACAGGGTATAGCTGGGGCCAACGTCCTGACTTTC. It specifies CASSPRQGIAGANVLTF. Variable domain in full (rest from reference TRBV18 and TRBJ2-6): NAGVMQNPRHLVRRRGQEARLRCSPMKGHSHVYWYRQLPEEGLKFMVYLQKENIIDESGMPKERFSAEFPKEGPSILRIQQVVRGDSAAYFCASSPRQGIAGANVLTFGAGSRLTVL.